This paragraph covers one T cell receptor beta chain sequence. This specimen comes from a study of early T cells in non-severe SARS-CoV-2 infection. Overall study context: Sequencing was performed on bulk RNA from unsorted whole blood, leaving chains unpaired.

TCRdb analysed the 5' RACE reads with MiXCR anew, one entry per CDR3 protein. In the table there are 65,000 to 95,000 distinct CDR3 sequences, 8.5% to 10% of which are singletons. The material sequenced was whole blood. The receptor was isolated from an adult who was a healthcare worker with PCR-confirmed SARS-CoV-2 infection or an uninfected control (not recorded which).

The CDR3 DNA is TGTGCCAGCAGTTTTAGGGGACAGGGGAATTCGAGGACTGAAGCTTTCTTT. It yields the protein CASSFRGQGNSRTEAFF. The chain uses TRBV12-3 or TRBV12-4 and TRBJ1-1; 10 bases match TRBD1. The V gene end was trimmed by 3 bases and the J gene end by 5 bases; junction bases not matched to a gene: 12. This CDR3 contains 17 residues.